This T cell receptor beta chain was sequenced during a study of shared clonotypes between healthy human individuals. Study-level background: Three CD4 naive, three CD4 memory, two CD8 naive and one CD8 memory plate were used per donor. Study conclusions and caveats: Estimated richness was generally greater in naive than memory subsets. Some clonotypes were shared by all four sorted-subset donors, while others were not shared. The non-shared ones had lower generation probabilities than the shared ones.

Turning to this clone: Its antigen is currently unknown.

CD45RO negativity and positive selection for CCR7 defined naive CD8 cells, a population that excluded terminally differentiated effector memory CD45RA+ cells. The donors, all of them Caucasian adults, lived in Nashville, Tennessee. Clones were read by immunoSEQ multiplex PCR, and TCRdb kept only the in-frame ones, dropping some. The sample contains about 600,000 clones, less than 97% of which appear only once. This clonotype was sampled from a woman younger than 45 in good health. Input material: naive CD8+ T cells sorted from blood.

CDR3 DNA: TGTGCCAGCAGTGAAGATCCCCAGCGGGAGGGCACAGATACGCAGTATTTT. Its translation is CASSEDPQREGTDTQYF. The chain has TRBV2 and TRBJ2-3, with 9 bases matching TRBD2. The CDR3 runs 17 residues. V shed 1 base, J shed 1 base, and the junction held 6 bases outside the gene matches. Per the germline V gene, CDR1 is SNHLY and CDR2 is FYNNEI.